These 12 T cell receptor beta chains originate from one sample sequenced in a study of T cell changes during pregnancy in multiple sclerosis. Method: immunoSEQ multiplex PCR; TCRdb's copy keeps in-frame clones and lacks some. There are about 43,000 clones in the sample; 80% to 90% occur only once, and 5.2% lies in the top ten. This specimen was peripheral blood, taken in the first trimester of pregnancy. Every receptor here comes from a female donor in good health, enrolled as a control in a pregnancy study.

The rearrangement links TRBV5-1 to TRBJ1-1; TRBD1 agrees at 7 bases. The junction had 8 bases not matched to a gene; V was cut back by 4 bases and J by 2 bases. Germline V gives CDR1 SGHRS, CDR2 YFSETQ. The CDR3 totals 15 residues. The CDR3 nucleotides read TGCGCCAGCAGCCCCGGACAGGTTTCCAACACTGAAGCTTTCTTT. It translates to CASSPGQVSNTEAFF. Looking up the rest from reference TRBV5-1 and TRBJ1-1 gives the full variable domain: KAGVTQTPRYLIKTRGQQVTLSCSPISGHRSVSWYQQTPGQGLQFLFEYFSETQRNKGNFPGRFSGRQFSNSRSEMNVSTLELGDSALYLCASSPGQVSNTEAFFGQGTRLTVV.

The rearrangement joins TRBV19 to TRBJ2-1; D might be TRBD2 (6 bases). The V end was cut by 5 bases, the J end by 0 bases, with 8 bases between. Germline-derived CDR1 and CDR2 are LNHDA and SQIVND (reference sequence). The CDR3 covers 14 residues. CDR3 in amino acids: CASSSGVSYNEQFF. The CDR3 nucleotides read TGTGCCAGTAGTTCGGGAGTCTCCTACAATGAGCAGTTCTTC.

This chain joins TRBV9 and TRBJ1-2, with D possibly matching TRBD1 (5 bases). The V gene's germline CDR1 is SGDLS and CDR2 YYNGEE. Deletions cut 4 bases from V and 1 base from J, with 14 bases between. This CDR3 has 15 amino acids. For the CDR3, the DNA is TGTGCCAGCAGCATAGCGACAGTTTTTAACTATGGCTACACCTTC. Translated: CASSIATVFNYGYTF.

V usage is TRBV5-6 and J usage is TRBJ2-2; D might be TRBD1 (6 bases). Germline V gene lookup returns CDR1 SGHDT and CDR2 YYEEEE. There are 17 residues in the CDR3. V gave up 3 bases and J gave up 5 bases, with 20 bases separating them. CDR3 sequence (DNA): TGTGCCAGCAGCTATACCCCGGGACAAGATCCTACCGGGGAGCTGTTTTTT. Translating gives CASSYTPGQDPTGELFF.

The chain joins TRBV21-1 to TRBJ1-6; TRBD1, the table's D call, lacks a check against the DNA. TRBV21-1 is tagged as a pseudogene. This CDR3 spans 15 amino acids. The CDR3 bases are TGTGCCAGCAGCCGACAGGGGGCGCGTTATTCACCCCTCCACTTT. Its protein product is CASSRQGARYSPLHF.

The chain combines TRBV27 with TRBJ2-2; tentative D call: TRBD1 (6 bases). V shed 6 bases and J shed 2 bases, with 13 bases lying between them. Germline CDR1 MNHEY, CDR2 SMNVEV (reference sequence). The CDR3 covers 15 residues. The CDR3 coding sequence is TGTGCCAGCAGACCCGGGACAATTAACACCGGGGAGCTGTTTTTT. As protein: CASRPGTINTGELFF.

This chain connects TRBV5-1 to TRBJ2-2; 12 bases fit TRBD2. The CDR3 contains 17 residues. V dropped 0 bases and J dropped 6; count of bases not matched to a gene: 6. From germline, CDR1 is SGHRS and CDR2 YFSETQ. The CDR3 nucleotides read TGCGCCAGCAGCTTGGCGGGCCTAGCGGGGGGGCCCGGGGAGCTGTTTTTT. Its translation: CASSLAGLAGGPGELFF.

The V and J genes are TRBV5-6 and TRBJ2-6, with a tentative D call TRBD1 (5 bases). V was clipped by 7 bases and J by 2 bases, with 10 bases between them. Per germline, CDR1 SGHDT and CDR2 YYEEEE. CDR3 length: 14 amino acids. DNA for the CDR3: TGTGCCAGCGGTAGGGGAACTGGGGCCAACGTCCTGACTTTC. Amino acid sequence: CASGRGTGANVLTF. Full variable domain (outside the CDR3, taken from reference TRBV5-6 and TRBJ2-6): DAGVTQSPTHLIKTRGQQVTLRCSPKSGHDTVSWYQQALGQGPQFIFQYYEEEERQRGNFPDRFSGHQFPNYSSELNVNALLLGDSALYLCASGRGTGANVLTFGAGSRLTVL.

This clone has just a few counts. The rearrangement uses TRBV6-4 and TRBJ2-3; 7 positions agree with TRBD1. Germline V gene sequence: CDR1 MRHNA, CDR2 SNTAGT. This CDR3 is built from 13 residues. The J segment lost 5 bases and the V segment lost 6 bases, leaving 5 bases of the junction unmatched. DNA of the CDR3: TGTGCCAGCAGCGGGACAGAAAGAGATACGCAGTATTTT. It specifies CASSGTERDTQYF.

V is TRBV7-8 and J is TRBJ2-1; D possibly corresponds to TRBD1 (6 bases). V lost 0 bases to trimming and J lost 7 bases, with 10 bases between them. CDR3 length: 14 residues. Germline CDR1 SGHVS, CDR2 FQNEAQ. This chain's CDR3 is CASSLAQGGNEQFF. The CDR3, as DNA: TGTGCCAGCAGCTTAGCACAGGGTGGGAATGAGCAGTTCTTC.

This CDR3 reads CSVSTVNYGYTF. Here the CDR3 DNA reads TGCAGCGTTTCGACAGTAAACTATGGCTACACCTTC. The chain recombines TRBV29-1 with TRBJ1-2, with D possibly matching TRBD1 (5 bases). The V end lost 5 bases, the J end lost 2 bases, and 9 bases lay between the germline ends. There are 12 residues in the CDR3. Germline lookup yields CDR1 SQVTM and CDR2 ANQGSEA.

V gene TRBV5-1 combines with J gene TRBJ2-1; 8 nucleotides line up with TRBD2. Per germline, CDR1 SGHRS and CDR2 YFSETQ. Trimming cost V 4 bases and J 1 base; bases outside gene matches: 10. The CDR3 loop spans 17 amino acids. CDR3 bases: TGCGCCAGCAGCCCCCTCCCCGGCGGGAGGTCCTACAATGAGCAGTTCTTC. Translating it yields CASSPLPGGRSYNEQFF. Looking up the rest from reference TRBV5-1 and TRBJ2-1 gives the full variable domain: KAGVTQTPRYLIKTRGQQVTLSCSPISGHRSVSWYQQTPGQGLQFLFEYFSETQRNKGNFPGRFSGRQFSNSRSEMNVSTLELGDSALYLCASSPLPGGRSYNEQFFGPGTRLTVL.